These T cell receptor beta chains were read from a single sample in a study of shared clonotypes between healthy human individuals. Sequencing was performed with immunoSEQ multiplex PCR; in TCRdb, only in-frame clones are kept and a portion is missing. The data show about 1.1 million clones, approximately 75% seen once. Sequencing was done on a sample of memory CD4+ T cells from PBMCs. The receptors shown here come from a man in his late teens or twenties in good health. Some clones in this sample may be carry-over from other donors' samples. Both conserved end residues are part of each CDR3. The order of the fields is J gene, V gene, clone size, D gene, CDR3 protein, CDR3 DNA. The D gene is left open where the match is weak. The size field is filled for only some rows; it gives once, few, many or a size class.

>TRBJ2-5|TRBV6-5|NA|NA
CASSYSRRFQETQYF
TGTGCCAGCAGTTACTCGCGGAGATTTCAAGAGACCCAGTACTTC
>TRBJ2-5|TRBV28|NA|NA
CASSSGSGYQETQYF
TGTGCCAGCAGTTCGGGCTCAGGTTATCAAGAGACCCAGTACTTC
>TRBJ2-7|TRBV20-1|NA|NA
CSGSLAEEQYF
TGCAGTGGCTCCTTGGCGGAGGAGCAGTACTTC
>TRBJ1-4|TRBV6-5|NA|NA
CASSRQDNEKLFF
TGTGCCAGCAGTCGACAGGATAATGAAAAACTGTTTTTT
>TRBJ2-1|TRBV9|NA|NA
CASSVGALQGHEQFF
TGTGCCAGCAGCGTAGGGGCGCTTCAGGGTCATGAGCAGTTCTTC
>TRBJ2-5|TRBV7-9|NA|NA
CASSLNAGLGETQYF
TGTGCCAGCAGCTTAAATGCGGGGCTGGGGGAGACCCAGTACTTC
>TRBJ2-7|TRBV7-9|NA|NA
CASSRGPSYEQYF
TGTGCCAGCAGTCGGGGCCCCTCCTACGAGCAGTACTTC
>TRBJ1-2|TRBV27|NA|TRBD1
CASSPRDRANYGYTF
TGTGCCAGCAGTCCCCGGGACAGGGCTAACTATGGCTACACCTTC
>TRBJ1-4|TRBV18|once|NA
CASSPPGSEKLFF
TGTGCCAGCTCACCACCGGGAAGCGAAAAACTGTTTTTT
>TRBJ2-5|TRBV5-4|NA|TRBD1
CASSTTTGGETQYF
TGTGCCAGCAGCACCACGACAGGGGGGGAGACCCAGTACTTC
>TRBJ2-2|TRBV5-4|NA|TRBD2
CASLSGGPDTGELFF
TGTGCCAGCCTAAGCGGGGGGCCGGACACCGGGGAGCTGTTTTTT
>TRBJ2-5|TRBV28|NA|NA
CASSSLSSPKGPEETQYF
TGTGCCAGCAGTTCCCTCTCCTCCCCCAAGGGTCCTGAAGAGACCCAGTACTTC
>TRBJ2-7|TRBV6-6|NA|NA
CASSPPAGPSHEQYF
TGTGCCAGCAGTCCACCGGCGGGACCCTCCCACGAGCAGTACTTC
>TRBJ2-1|TRBV10-3|NA|NA
CAISERGNEQFF
TGTGCCATCAGTGAGCGGGGGAATGAGCAGTTCTTC
>TRBJ2-3|TRBV18|few|NA
CASSPRGLGSTDTQYF
TGTGCCAGCTCACCACGTGGGCTCGGAAGCACAGATACGCAGTATTTT
>TRBJ2-4|TRBV19|few|TRBD2
CASRETSGPLAGNIQYF
TGTGCCAGTAGGGAAACTAGCGGCCCTTTAGCTGGAAACATTCAGTACTTC
>TRBJ1-4|TRBV5-4|NA|TRBD1
CASSVGQRNEKLFF
TGTGCCAGCAGCGTGGGACAGAGAAATGAAAAACTGTTTTTT
>TRBJ2-7|TRBV5-5|NA|NA
CASSLVGRSYEQYF
TGTGCCAGCAGCTTGGTCGGACGGTCCTACGAGCAGTACTTC
>TRBJ2-3|TRBV7-2|NA|NA
CASTSRRMGDTQYF
TGTGCCAGCACCTCTCGACGGATGGGAGATACGCAGTATTTT
>TRBJ2-3|TRBV28|NA|NA
CASSLLQRNTDTQYF
TGTGCCAGCAGTTTGCTACAGAGAAACACAGATACGCAGTATTTT
>TRBJ2-7|TRBV11-3|NA|NA
CASSSPDSYEQYF
TGTGCCAGCAGCTCACCGGACAGCTACGAGCAGTACTTC
>TRBJ2-5|TRBV18|many|NA
CASSPGLADQETQYF
TGTGCCAGCTCACCGGGTCTAGCAGATCAAGAGACCCAGTACTTC
>TRBJ2-1|TRBV29-1|NA|NA
CSVADPDNEQFF
TGCAGCGTTGCGGACCCGGACAATGAGCAGTTCTTC
>TRBJ1-3|TRBV6-5|NA|NA
CASSYGSGNREHTIYF
TGTGCCAGCAGTTACGGATCGGGGAACAGGGAGCACACCATATATTTT
>TRBJ2-4|TRBV5-4|NA|NA
CASSLGGTGNIQYF
TGTGCCAGCAGCTTGGGGGGAACGGGAAACATTCAGTACTTC
>TRBJ1-4|TRBV10-3|NA|NA
CAISTSGRANEKLFF
TGTGCCATCAGTACCTCAGGGCGGGCTAATGAAAAACTGTTTTTT
>TRBJ1-5|TRBV7-9|NA|NA
CASSFSGGSNQPQHF
TGTGCCAGCAGCTTCTCCGGGGGAAGCAATCAGCCCCAGCATTTT
>TRBJ1-1|TRBV20-1|NA|NA
CSATQAEAFF
TGCAGTGCCACGCAGGCCGAAGCTTTCTTT
>TRBJ2-5|TRBV30|NA|TRBD2
CALGGFETQYF
TGTGCCCTGGGGGGGTTTGAGACCCAGTACTTC
>TRBJ2-3|TRBV11-1|NA|NA
CASSSLSPDTQYF
TGTGCCAGCAGCTCCCTATCCCCAGATACGCAGTATTTT
>TRBJ2-5|TRBV7-2|NA|NA
CASSLVSGQETQYF
TGTGCCAGCAGCTTAGTTAGCGGTCAAGAGACCCAGTACTTC
>TRBJ1-4|TRBV5-1|NA|NA
CASSQRPAAATNEKLFF
TGCGCCAGCAGCCAAAGACCCGCGGCGGCAACTAATGAAAAACTGTTTTTT
>TRBJ1-4|TRBV7-9|once|TRBD1
CASSPLRTGAEKLFF
TGTGCCAGCAGCCCCCTGCGGACAGGGGCTGAAAAACTGTTTTTT
>TRBJ2-1|TRBV6-5|NA|NA
CASSNPRSSYNEQFF
TGTGCCAGCAGTAACCCGCGGAGCTCCTACAATGAGCAGTTCTTC
>TRBJ2-1|TRBV18|NA|NA
CASSQGQPNEQFF
TGTGCCAGCTCACAAGGACAGCCCAATGAGCAGTTCTTC
>TRBJ1-5|TRBV18|NA|NA
CASSEQSNQPQHF
TGTGCCAGCTCAGAACAAAGCAATCAGCCCCAGCATTTT
>TRBJ1-4|TRBV5-6|NA|TRBD1
CASSLWGDSGNEKLFF
TGTGCCAGCAGCTTGTGGGGGGACAGCGGGAATGAAAAACTGTTTTTT
>TRBJ2-3|TRBV19|many|TRBD1
CASTLRDRGDTQYF
TGTGCCAGTACCCTCCGGGACAGGGGTGATACGCAGTATTTT
>TRBJ2-3|TRBV28|NA|TRBD2
CASSFFITKAGDTQYF
TGTGCCAGCAGTTTTTTTATTACCAAAGCGGGGGATACGCAGTATTTT
>TRBJ2-5|TRBV5-5|NA|TRBD2
CASSLRLAGVETQYF
TGTGCCAGCAGCTTGAGGCTAGCGGGCGTGGAGACCCAGTACTTC
>TRBJ1-3|TRBV4-2|NA|NA
CASSPAGNTIYF
TGTGCCAGCAGCCCGGCAGGCAACACCATATATTTT
>TRBJ1-2|TRBV7-2|NA|TRBD1
CASSLTGTDGYTF
TGTGCCAGCAGCTTAACCGGGACAGATGGCTACACCTTC
>TRBJ2-7|TRBV11-3|NA|TRBD1
CASSLRAGGLYEQYF
TGTGCCAGCAGCTTAAGGGCAGGGGGCCTCTACGAGCAGTACTTC
>TRBJ2-5|TRBV5-1|NA|NA
CASSLATAQETQYF
TGCGCCAGCAGCTTGGCGACGGCCCAAGAGACCCAGTACTTC
>TRBJ2-7|TRBV5-4|NA|NA
CASSVDRYEQYF
TGTGCCAGCAGCGTAGACCGTTACGAGCAGTACTTC
>TRBJ1-1|TRBV5-1|NA|NA
CASSFGRAPTEAFF
TGCGCCAGCAGCTTTGGCAGAGCCCCCACTGAAGCTTTCTTT
>TRBJ1-6|TRBV30|NA|NA
CAASGEYNSPLHF
TGTGCGGCCTCGGGGGAATATAATTCACCCCTCCACTTT
>TRBJ2-2|TRBV29-1|few|TRBD1
CSVLQGAVGELFF
TGCAGCGTCCTCCAGGGGGCGGTCGGGGAGCTGTTTTTT
>TRBJ2-3|TRBV19|NA|TRBD1
CASTRDRFDTQYF
TGTGCCAGTACTCGGGACAGGTTTGATACGCAGTATTTT
>TRBJ1-3|TRBV11-2|NA|NA
CASSLDNPLDSGNTIYF
TGTGCCAGCAGCTTAGATAATCCCCTTGACTCTGGAAACACCATATATTTT
>TRBJ2-7|TRBV6-5|NA|TRBD1
CASSYSGQGPIHEQYF
TGTGCCAGCAGTTACTCGGGACAGGGCCCTATCCACGAGCAGTACTTC
>TRBJ2-3|TRBV27|NA|TRBD1
CASRGDRPTSTDTQYF
TGTGCCAGCAGGGGGGACAGACCGACTAGCACAGATACGCAGTATTTT
>TRBJ2-3|TRBV11-2|NA|NA
CASSGQGTDTQYF
TGTGCCAGCAGCGGGCAGGGGACAGATACGCAGTATTTT
>TRBJ1-1|TRBV5-1|NA|NA
CASSPEGVGAFF
TGCGCCAGCAGCCCGGAAGGGGTGGGGGCTTTCTTT
>TRBJ1-2|TRBV15|NA|NA
CATSLGRADYGYTF
TGTGCCACCAGCCTAGGGCGGGCCGACTATGGCTACACCTTC
>TRBJ2-6|TRBV30|NA|NA
CAWRPPPTGVGANVLTF
TGTGCCTGGAGACCACCCCCGACGGGGGTTGGGGCCAACGTCCTGACTTTC
>TRBJ2-3|TRBV28|NA|TRBD1
CASSSRTGGTDTQYF
TGTGCCAGCAGTTCACGGACAGGGGGCACAGATACGCAGTATTTT